A selection of T cell receptor beta chains follows, all from one sample in a study of blood T cell repertoires in COVID-19. Data came from immunoSEQ multiplex PCR; TCRdb stores just in-frame clones and leaves some out. The data show about 370,000 clones, with roughly 92% seen just once and around 0.86% held by the top ten. Material for sequencing was PBMCs or T cells enriched from blood (not recorded which). The receptors come from a woman in her forties who had been exposed to COVID-19. The CDR3 runs from the conserved cysteine through the conserved F or W. D genes are given only for firm matches. Clone size, where shown, is once, few, many, or a class for clones that have expanded.

j_gene,len,abundance,v_gene,d_gene,CDR3nt,CDR3aa
TRBJ1-1,13,.,TRBV29-1,.,TGCAGCTCAGGGGACGGGATGAACACTGAAGCTTTCTTT,CSSGDGMNTEAFF
TRBJ1-2,12,.,TRBV29-1,.,TGCAGCGTTGAGACAGCCCGCTATGGCTACACCTTC,CSVETARYGYTF
TRBJ2-1,17,.,TRBV7-2,TRBD2,TGTGCCAGCAGCTGGACTAGCGGGGCCTCCTCCTACAATGAGCAGTTCTTC,CASSWTSGASSYNEQFF
TRBJ1-3,18,.,TRBV12-5,TRBD1,TGTGCTAGTGGTTTTGACAGGGGTAGACGTCTCTCTGGAAACACCATATATTTT,CASGFDRGRRLSGNTIYF
TRBJ2-7,14,.,TRBV7-2,TRBD2,TGTGCCAGCAGCTCAGGGACTAGCGTTTACGAGCAGTACTTC,CASSSGTSVYEQYF
TRBJ1-1,13,once,TRBV3-1/TRBV3-2,.,TGTGCCAGCAGTCGGGGGGCAGACACTGAAGCTTTCTTT,CASSRGADTEAFF
TRBJ2-7,13,.,TRBV5-4,.,TGTGCCAGCAGCTTGGCCAGCTCCTACGAGCAGTACTTC,CASSLASSYEQYF
TRBJ2-5,16,.,TRBV6-5,TRBD1,TGTGCCAGCAGTTACGGGATGGACAGGGGCAGCGAGACCCAGTACTTC,CASSYGMDRGSETQYF
TRBJ1-2,16,.,TRBV7-2,.,TGTGCCAGCAGACTGGCGGGGGTCCTAACTAACTATGGCTACACCTTC,CASRLAGVLTNYGYTF
TRBJ2-5,15,once,TRBV29-1,.,TGCACCGCGTTAGTATCAGGTCACCGGCAAGAGACCCAGTACTTC,CTALVSGHRQETQYF
TRBJ1-2,16,.,TRBV15,.,TGTGCCACCAGCAGAGTGAGAGGACAGAAGAACTATGGCTACACCTTC,CATSRVRGQKNYGYTF
TRBJ1-3,16,.,TRBV5-5,.,TGTGCCAGCAGCATCAGAGACGAGAGGGCTGGAAACACCATATATTTT,CASSIRDERAGNTIYF
TRBJ2-1,16,.,TRBV5-1,TRBD1,TGCGCCAGCAGCTTAGGGACAGGGGGCTCAGTGGGTGAGCAGTTCTTC,CASSLGTGGSVGEQFF
TRBJ1-6,13,.,TRBV29-1,.,TGCAGCGCCCAACAGGGTTTGAATTCACCCCTCCACTTT,CSAQQGLNSPLHF
TRBJ1-1,11,.,TRBV21-1,.,TGTGCCAGCAGCCCCCTCCTGTTAGCTTTCTTT,CASSPLLLAFF
TRBJ2-1,15,.,TRBV5-5,TRBD1,TGTGCCAGCAGAATGACCGGGACAGGTTACAATGAGCAGTTCTTC,CASRMTGTGYNEQFF
TRBJ2-7,16,.,TRBV6-1,TRBD2,TGTGCCAGCAGTGCACCCACAGGCGGGGGGGGCTCCGAGCAGTACTTC,CASSAPTGGGGSEQYF
TRBJ2-7,13,.,TRBV19,.,TGTGCCAGTACCTCTGCCGGGGCCTACGAGCAGTACTTC,CASTSAGAYEQYF
TRBJ1-2,14,few,TRBV13,.,TGTGCCAGCAGCTTATCCAGGGGCATCTATGGCTACACCTTC,CASSLSRGIYGYTF
TRBJ2-7,17,.,TRBV19,TRBD2,TGTGCCAGTAGTCAATATGGCCGTGGGGGACTAGGTATCGAGCAGTACTTC,CASSQYGRGGLGIEQYF
TRBJ2-5,12,.,TRBV9,.,TGTGCCAGCAGCGTAGACAGTGAGACCCAGTACTTC,CASSVDSETQYF
TRBJ1-2,14,.,TRBV14,.,TGTGCCAGCAGCCAATCCCCGGGTAACTATGGCTACACCTTC,CASSQSPGNYGYTF
TRBJ2-5,15,once,TRBV20-1,.,TGCAGTGCTAGTTGGGGAGGGGGGGAGCAAGAGACCCAGTACTTC,CSASWGGGEQETQYF
TRBJ1-2,13,.,TRBV3-1/TRBV3-2,.,TGTGCCAGCAGCCAAGGGCGGATTTATGGCTACACCTTC,CASSQGRIYGYTF
TRBJ2-7,14,.,TRBV5-1,.,TGCGCCAGCAGCCACCTCGGCAGGACCTACGAGCAGTACTTC,CASSHLGRTYEQYF
TRBJ1-2,13,.,TRBV11-2,.,TGTGCCAGCAGCTTAACGACTTACTATGGCTACACCTTC,CASSLTTYYGYTF
TRBJ2-3,15,.,TRBV10-3,.,TGTGCCATCAGTGACACGGAGGGTCCTTCAGATACGCAGTATTTT,CAISDTEGPSDTQYF
TRBJ1-1,15,.,TRBV7-6,TRBD1,TGTGCCAGCAGCAAAACAGGGGGCCTCTCCCCTGAAGCTTTCTTT,CASSKTGGLSPEAFF